The 15 T cell receptor beta chains in this list originate from one sample, sequenced in a study of prognosis after radiotherapy for stage I lung cancer. Genomic DNA provided the template from which TCR beta CDR3 was amplified by two-round multiplex PCR. Primers specific to each TRBV and TRBJ gene were used in first-round PCR. In TCRdb, the multiplex PCR reads were re-called with MiXCR into one record per CDR3 protein. The data hold around 31,000 distinct CDR3 sequences, with around 30% observed a single time. The sample here was PBMCs, taken before or after stereotactic body radiation therapy (not recorded which). These receptors originate from a donor over 45 with non-small cell lung cancer.

This clonotype is a singleton in its sample. This chain's CDR3 is CASSATGTGYYEQYF. Here the CDR3 DNA reads TGTGCCAGCAGTGCGACCGGGACGGGGTACTACGAGCAGTACTTC. The rearrangement uses TRBV6-2 or TRBV6-3 and TRBJ2-7; D may be TRBD1 or TRBD2 (5 bases each). The CDR3 runs to 15 residues. V lost 5 bases, J lost 3 bases, and 17 bases lay in between. Germline V gene lookup returns CDR1 MNHEY and CDR2 SVGEGT.

This clonotype was observed many times. The chain combines TRBV4-2 with TRBJ2-3; 9 bases map to TRBD2. Germline V gene data show CDR1 as LGHNA and CDR2 as YNFKEQ. The CDR3 length is 18 residues. J gave up 2 bases and V 4 bases, and 13 bases lay outside the gene matches. The chain's CDR3 is CASSRIEREVLDTDTQYF. DNA for the CDR3: TGTGCCAGCAGCCGGATCGAGCGGGAGGTACTTGACACAGATACGCAGTATTTT.

There are many counts of this clonotype. The chain combines TRBV6-1 with TRBJ2-5, with TRBD2 matching over 10 bases. With V trimmed by 4 bases and J by 2 bases, 1 base remained unmatched. From germline, CDR1 is MNHNS and CDR2 SASEGT. The CDR3 is made up of 14 amino acids. The CDR3 DNA is TGTGCCAGCAGTGGGACTAGCGGTCAAGAGACCCAGTACTTC. Translation: CASSGTSGQETQYF.

The chain employs TRBV10-2 and TRBJ1-1; D perhaps matches TRBD1 (6 bases). The germline gives CDR1 WSHSY, CDR2 SAAADI. With 1 base removed from V and 3 bases from J, the gap between germline ends came to 15 bases. This CDR3 contains 16 residues. The CDR3 sequence: CASSEYAQGEYTEAFF. In DNA form, the CDR3 reads TGCGCCAGCAGTGAGTACGCACAGGGAGAGTACACTGAAGCTTTCTTT.

As DNA, the CDR3 is TGTGCCATCAGTGAGTGGAGGAGCACCGCACTATACGAGCAGTACTTC. This encodes CAISEWRSTALYEQYF. This sequence joins TRBV10-3 and TRBJ2-7, with D maybe TRBD2 (5 bases). CDR1 and CDR2 from the germline V gene are ENHRY and SYGVKD. V dropped 1 base and J dropped 4 bases, with 17 bases sitting between them. The CDR3 runs 16 residues.

Note on this clonotype: With only one base between it and a far larger clone, this is likely a read error. The chain joins TRBV7-9 to TRBJ1-2; D possibly corresponds to TRBD1 (5 bases). V was pared by 1 base and J by 4 bases, with 13 bases between. This CDR3 is 15 amino acids long. Germline-derived CDR1 and CDR2 are SEHNR and FQNEAQ (reference sequence). The CDR3 nucleotides read TGTGCCAGCAGCTTAGGGGGGGGGGTAAGCTATGGCTACACCTTC. This translates into CASSLGGGVSYGYTF.

This clonotype has just one count. It differs at one base from a far larger clone, so likely a read error. The chain employs TRBV7-3 and TRBJ2-1; 8 nucleotides line up with TRBD2. The CDR3 covers 18 residues. CDR1 and CDR2 (germline): SGHTA, FQGTGA. The junction had 19 bases not matched to a gene; V was cut back by 7 bases and J by 5 bases. The CDR3 region is CASTPGTNGRAWNNEQFF. The DNA of the CDR3 is TGTGCCAGCACCCCAGGGACTAACGGGAGGGCTTGGAACAATGAGCAGTTCTTC.

Of note for this clonotype: This may be a read error: a much more frequent sequence differs by one nucleotide. The chain uses TRBV12-3 or TRBV12-4 and TRBJ1-1; D unclear. Trimming stripped 5 bases from V and 6 bases from J, with 16 bases between. The CDR3 totals 14 residues. CDR3 nucleotide sequence: TGTGCCAGCAGTGAGACGCCGAGGAGGCCTGAAGCTTTCTTT. Its translation: CASSETPRRPEAFF.

The rearrangement uses TRBV6-1 and TRBJ2-1, with 8 bases lining up with TRBD1. The germline CDR1 and CDR2 sequences are MNHNS and SASEGT. The CDR3 loop spans 13 amino acids. With V trimmed by 8 bases and J by 3 bases, 3 bases remained unmatched. CDR3 coding DNA: TGTGCCAGCTTGACAGGGGTCTACAATGAGCAGTTCTTC. Its translation: CASLTGVYNEQFF.

For this clonotype: This clone may be a read error of a much larger clone one base away. This chain connects TRBV3-1 to TRBJ1-1; TRBD1 or TRBD2 may be the D gene (5 bases each). The J call may be incorrect, as the DNA end agrees better with TRBJ2-3. CDR3 length equals 13 residues. Germline CDR1 and CDR2: LGHDT and YNNKEL (reference sequence). In nucleotides, the CDR3 is TGTGCCAACAGCCAAGAGGGGCGGGATACGCAGTATTTT. Translation: CANSQEGRDTQYF.

This clonotype was counted ten times or more. The chain links TRBV6-5 to TRBJ2-1, with TRBD2 matching 13 bases. Trimming removed 2 bases from V and 7 bases from J; junction bases left unmatched: 8. The CDR3 is 17 amino acids. Germline CDR1 is MNHEY and CDR2 is SVGAGI. CDR3: CASSYRGLAGVRNEQFF. The CDR3 nucleotides are TGTGCCAGCAGTTACCGTGGACTAGCGGGAGTCAGGAATGAGCAGTTCTTC.

In the case of this clonotype: A much larger clone differs from this one at a single base, so this may be a read error. CDR3 loop: CASSPEQVTRSNKQFF. The CDR3 region has the DNA TGCGCCAGCAGCCCAGAACAGGTCACCCGGAGCAATAAGCAGTTCTTC. V is TRBV5-1 and J is TRBJ2-1, with D perhaps matching TRBD1 (5 bases). The CDR3 spans 16 residues. Germline CDR1 SGHRS, CDR2 YFSETQ.

This sequence joins TRBV10-3 and TRBJ1-2; 8 nucleotides agree with TRBD1. The germline V gene has CDR1 ENHRY and CDR2 SYGVKD. V was clipped by 7 bases and J by 2 bases; unmatched bases: 12. The CDR3 consists of 16 residues. CDR3 nucleotide sequence: TGTGCCATCATCGATACAGGACAGGGTGCAAACTATGGCTACACCTTC. This encodes CAIIDTGQGANYGYTF.

This clonotype occurred many times. V is TRBV15 and J is TRBJ1-1; D possibly corresponds to TRBD1 (5 bases). V was cut by 3 bases and J by 1 base, with 12 bases left in between. CDR3 length: 15 amino acids. Germline V gene lookup returns CDR1 LNHNV and CDR2 YYDKDF (reference sequence). The CDR3 DNA follows: TGTGCCACCAGCAGGGAACAGGCTCCGAACACTGAAGCTTTCTTT. It codes for CATSREQAPNTEAFF. Combining the CDR3 with reference TRBV15 and TRBJ1-1 gives the whole variable domain DAMVIQNPRYQVTQFGKPVTLSCSQTLNHNVMYWYQQKSSQAPKLLFHYYDKDFNNEADTPDNFQSRRPNTSFCFLDIRSPGLGDTAMYLCATSREQAPNTEAFFGQGTRLTVV.

This clonotype came up many times. The rearrangement joins TRBV9 to TRBJ2-3; the D is unclear. The CDR3 length is 14 residues. CDR1 and CDR2 (germline): SGDLS, YYNGEE. Deletions cut 0 bases from V and 6 bases from J, with 11 bases between. The CDR3 is CASSVETRPDTQYF. CDR3 coding DNA: TGTGCCAGCAGCGTAGAAACAAGACCGGATACGCAGTATTTT.